The subject of this entry is one TCR beta chain. The V gene lost 6 bases and the J gene lost 7 bases, with 19 bases spanning the gap. CDR3 length: 14 amino acids. MiXCR was run by TCRdb on the RT-PCR reads, yielding one entry per CDR3 protein. The sample lists some 4,000 distinct CDR3 sequences, 34% seen once, with roughly 5% in the top ten. The clonotype originates from a female donor with primary Sjogren's syndrome. Material for sequencing was memory CD4+ T cells from salivary gland. The rearrangement links TRBV12-3 or TRBV12-4 to TRBJ2-7; the D gene is possibly TRBD1 (6 bases). The CDR3 DNA follows: TGTGCCAGCAGCCGGGACAAAGCTCAGTGGGAGCAGTACTTC. It is translated as CASSRDKAQWEQYF.